The clone carrying this T cell receptor (beta chain) was seen ten or more times. This sample is drawn from a study of identical twins. TCRdb re-called the 5' RACE reads with MiXCR, one entry per CDR3 protein. The top ten hold around 1.7% of the sample, which has about 690,000 distinct CDR3 sequences, approximately 6% seen once. The CDR3 has 13 residues. Trimming left V 6 bases short and J 5 bases short, with 13 bases between. Germline V gene sequence: CDR1 MNHNS, CDR2 SASEGT. The sequenced sample was naive T cells sorted from blood. The V gene is TRBV6-1, the J gene TRBJ1-1; D may be TRBD1 (6 bases). The source of this sequence is a man in his late teens or twenties in good health. This CDR3 reads CASSLGARTEAFF. Here the CDR3 DNA reads TGTGCCAGCAGCCTGGGGGCGCGTACTGAAGCTTTCTTT.